The T cell receptor beta chain described here comes from a study of shared T cell receptors in the human thymus. This CDR3 has 17 residues. Germline CDR1 is MDHEN and CDR2 is SYDVKM. The ends lost 7 bases at V and 5 bases at J; junction bases unmatched: 14. This clone came up once. This table comes from immunoSEQ multiplex PCR, and its TCRdb copy is limited to in-frame clones, with some not included. The repertoire includes 500,000 to 750,000 clones, roughly 88% of them detected once, and approximately 0.01% sits in the top ten. This sample was also put to use in a study of human thymus T cells. Per that paper: A high degree of thymic repertoire overlap among unrelated individuals was reported in related research.

The genes are TRBV28 and TRBJ2-7; 13 bases are shared with TRBD2. The clonotype originates from a boy in the first two years of life with a congenital heart defect. Sequencing used thymocytes. This CDR3 is CASTKRGLAGSLHEQYF. The CDR3 coding sequence is TGTGCCAGCACCAAAAGGGGACTAGCGGGATCCTTACACGAGCAGTACTTC. Variable domain in full (rest from reference TRBV28 and TRBJ2-7): DVKVTQSSRYLVKRTGEKVFLECVQDMDHENMFWYRQDPGLGLRLIYFSYDVKMKEKGDIPEGYSVSREKKERFSLILESASTNQTSMYLCASTKRGLAGSLHEQYFGPGTRLTVT.